These 6 T cell receptor beta chains were sequenced from one sample in a study of T cells after yellow fever vaccination. TCRdb independently ran MiXCR on the 5' RACE reads; one entry per CDR3 protein. The sample consists of 550,000 to 750,000 distinct CDR3 sequences, less than 15% of them appearing once. Sequenced material: PBMCs, taken on the day of the yellow fever booster vaccination. Every receptor here comes from a man younger than 40 who received the YFV17D yellow fever vaccine.

The chain recombines TRBV7-6 with TRBJ2-5, with 7 bases fitting TRBD2. The V gene end was trimmed by 5 bases and the J gene end by 5 bases; junction bases not matched to a gene: 11. The germline V gene encodes CDR1 SGHVS and CDR2 FNYEAQ. This CDR3 is built from 15 residues. The CDR3 reads CASSRGLVGGETQYF. For the CDR3, the DNA is TGTGCCAGCAGCCGAGGACTAGTGGGCGGGGAGACCCAGTACTTC.

This clonotype was detected a few times. The gene calls are TRBV5-1 and TRBJ2-1; tentatively, D is TRBD2 (6 bases). This CDR3 has 14 residues. The V gene lost 0 bases and the J gene lost 9 bases, with 13 bases spanning the gap. The germline V gene has CDR1 SGHRS and CDR2 YFSETQ. CDR3 sequence reads: CASSLEGRAGEQFF. The CDR3 nucleotides read TGCGCCAGCAGCTTGGAGGGTAGAGCGGGTGAGCAGTTCTTC.

The V gene is TRBV29-1, the J gene TRBJ1-2; 7 nucleotides agree with TRBD1. The J segment lost 4 bases and the V segment lost 4 bases, leaving 0 bases of the junction unmatched. CDR3 size: 11 residues. The germline CDR1 and CDR2 sequences are SQVTM and ANQGSEA. CDR3 sequence reads: CSVGDSYGYTF. In DNA, the CDR3 is TGCAGCGTTGGGGACAGCTATGGCTACACCTTC.

This sequence joins TRBV6-1 and TRBJ2-7; TRBD1 matches 8 bases. Germline CDR1 reads MNHNS; CDR2 reads SASEGT. The CDR3 length is 16 residues. J was trimmed by 0 bases and V by 6 bases; bases with no gene match: 10. The CDR3 DNA follows: TGTGCCAGCAGCCCTGGTAAGACAGGGGCCTCCTACGAGCAGTACTTC. Its translation: CASSPGKTGASYEQYF.

Ten or more counts support this clonotype. The chain combines TRBV5-1 with TRBJ2-1, with D possibly TRBD1 on 5 matching bases. The germline V gene encodes CDR1 SGHRS and CDR2 YFSETQ. This CDR3 spans 16 amino acids. V lost 0 bases to trimming and J lost 7 bases, with 17 bases between them. The CDR3 reads CASSLATETLGNEQFF. The CDR3 DNA is TGCGCCAGCAGCTTGGCGACAGAAACCTTGGGTAATGAGCAGTTCTTC.

The sample holds many counts of this clonotype. The chain has TRBV11-2 and TRBJ2-6, with D tentatively TRBD1 or TRBD2 (5 bases each). This CDR3 comprises 16 residues. V lost 2 bases and J lost 0, with 8 bases in between. Germline lookup yields CDR1 SGHAT and CDR2 FQNNGV. CDR3 region: CASSLWGSSGANVLTF. Here the CDR3 DNA reads TGTGCCAGCAGCTTATGGGGGAGCTCTGGGGCCAACGTCCTGACTTTC. Full variable domain (missing parts from reference TRBV11-2 and TRBJ2-6): EAGVAQSPRYKIIEKRQSVAFWCNPISGHATLYWYQQILGQGPKLLIQFQNNGVVDDSQLPKDRFSAERLKGVDSTLKIQPAKLEDSAVYLCASSLWGSSGANVLTFGAGSRLTVL.